This T cell receptor (beta chain) is drawn from a study of cytomegalovirus exposure and HLA in healthy donors. Vbeta (60) and Jbeta (13) primers were used in the PCR. TCRdb keeps only in-frame clones here, not all; method: immunoSEQ multiplex PCR. Of roughly 150,000 clones listed, around 65% are singletons. The CDR3 loop spans 14 amino acids. V dropped 4 bases and J dropped 2; count of bases not matched to a gene: 5. The V gene's germline CDR1 is PRHDT and CDR2 FYEKMQ (reference sequence). The V and J genes are TRBV13 and TRBJ2-7; TRBD1 matches at 7 bases. The clonotype originates from a woman aged 30 to 39 in good health and CMV-seropositive. What was sequenced was PBMCs. CDR3 amino acids: CASSSGQLTYEQYF. The CDR3 nucleotides are TGTGCCAGCAGCTCGGGACAGTTAACCTACGAGCAGTACTTC.